The clone carrying this TCR beta chain was counted between two and nine times. Its antigen is not identified. The entry originates in a study of cytomegalovirus exposure and HLA in healthy donors. At the level of the study: Within an early data release were roughly 90 million unique TCRs drawn from HLA-typed donors.

The PCR made use of 60 Vbeta and 13 Jbeta primers. Assay: immunoSEQ multiplex PCR; the TCRdb copy retains only in-frame clones and omits some. The table records 100,000 to 150,000 clones, 81% of them present only once. V was cut by 2 bases and J by 7 bases, with 13 bases left in between. Per germline, CDR1 SGHRS and CDR2 YFSETQ. CDR3 length: 13 amino acids. Overall study findings and caveats: For most TCR beta V segments, an earlier analysis put the productive rate at about 87% or about 30% of the time. Later analysis revealed greater clonal expansion in HLA-associated TCR beta chains than in equally common others.

Source material: PBMCs. This TCR was sampled from a man aged 18-30 years in good health and CMV-seronegative. The chain employs TRBV5-1 and TRBJ2-7, with D possibly TRBD1 on 6 matching bases. CDR3 in amino acids: CASSLGPGVEQYF. The CDR3 nucleotides read TGCGCCAGCAGCTTAGGGCCAGGGGTAGAGCAGTACTTC.